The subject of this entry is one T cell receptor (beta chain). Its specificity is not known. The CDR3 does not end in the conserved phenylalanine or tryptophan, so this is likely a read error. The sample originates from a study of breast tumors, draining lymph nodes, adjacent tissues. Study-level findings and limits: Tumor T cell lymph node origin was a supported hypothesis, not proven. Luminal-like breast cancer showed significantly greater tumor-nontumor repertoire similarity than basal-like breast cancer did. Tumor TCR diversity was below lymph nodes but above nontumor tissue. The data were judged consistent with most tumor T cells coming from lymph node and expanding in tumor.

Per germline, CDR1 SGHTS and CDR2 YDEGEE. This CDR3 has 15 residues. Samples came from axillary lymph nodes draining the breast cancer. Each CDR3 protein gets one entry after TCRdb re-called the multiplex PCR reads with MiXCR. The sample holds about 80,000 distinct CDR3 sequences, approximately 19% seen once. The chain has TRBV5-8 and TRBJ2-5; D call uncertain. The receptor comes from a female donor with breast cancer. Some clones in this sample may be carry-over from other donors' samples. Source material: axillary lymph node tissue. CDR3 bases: TGTGCCGGCAGCTTGGCCCAGAGATCTCAAGAGACCCAGTACCTC. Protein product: CAGSLAQRSQETQYL.